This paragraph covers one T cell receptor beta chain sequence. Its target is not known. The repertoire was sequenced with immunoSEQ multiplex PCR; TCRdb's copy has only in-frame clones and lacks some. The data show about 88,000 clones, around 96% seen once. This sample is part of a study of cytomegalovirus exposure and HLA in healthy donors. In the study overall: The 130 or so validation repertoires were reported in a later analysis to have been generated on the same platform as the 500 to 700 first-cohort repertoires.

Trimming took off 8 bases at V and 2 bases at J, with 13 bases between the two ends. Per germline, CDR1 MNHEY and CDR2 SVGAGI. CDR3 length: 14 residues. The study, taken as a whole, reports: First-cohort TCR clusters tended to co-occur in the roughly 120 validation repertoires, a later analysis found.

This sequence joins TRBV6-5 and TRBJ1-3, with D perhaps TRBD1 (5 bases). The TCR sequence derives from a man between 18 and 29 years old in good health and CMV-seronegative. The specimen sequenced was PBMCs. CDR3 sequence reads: CASGVLGAGNTIYF. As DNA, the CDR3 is TGTGCCAGCGGCGTATTAGGGGCTGGAAACACCATATATTTT.